These 5 T cell receptor beta chains share one sample of origin, sequenced in a study of T cell clusters in autoimmune cytopenias. TRB rearrangements were amplified by touch-down multiplex PCR with mixed TRB-A/B primers. Following a re-call of the multiplex PCR reads, TCRdb has one entry per CDR3 protein and lacks DNA. The repertoire table contains several thousand distinct CDR3 sequences. TRB amplification used 250 ng of peripheral blood genomic DNA. The sample consisted of peripheral blood. The receptors shown here come from a human donor with an autoimmune cytopenia or autoimmune hepatitis (not recorded which).

This clonotype counts as medium-sized (0.01 to 0.1%) by frequency. The V gene is TRBV18, the J gene TRBJ1-2; TCRdb returns TRBD1, unconfirmable since there is no DNA. This CDR3 contains 17 residues. The V gene's germline CDR1 is KGHSH and CDR2 LQKENI. The CDR3 here is CASSPQVLQDFNYGYTF.

This chain joins TRBV5-1 and TRBJ2-3; TCRdb outputs TRBD2, but without DNA this stays unchecked. The CDR3 contains 16 residues. The V gene's germline CDR1 is SGHRS and CDR2 YFSETQ. The CDR3: CASSPGLALSTDTQYF.

The V call is TRBV27, the J call TRBJ2-1; there is no DNA to check the TCRdb D call of TRBD2. This CDR3 is built from 17 residues. Germline assignment: CDR1 MNHEY and CDR2 SMNVEV (reference sequence). The CDR3 here is CASSPSQLAATGNEQFF.

By frequency, this clonotype registers medium-sized. The rearrangement links TRBV30 to TRBJ2-2. Germline loops: CDR1 GTSNPN, CDR2 SVGIG (reference sequence). The CDR3 totals 14 residues. CDR3 loop: CAWSKWSGTGELFF.

Judged by frequency, this clonotype is medium-sized. The chain uses TRBV28 and TRBJ1-2; TCRdb reports TRBD1, a call that lacks DNA to check it against. Germline values: CDR1 MDHEN, CDR2 SYDVKM. CDR3 length: 13 residues. The CDR3 loop is CASSLRQGYGYTF.